A single sample is the source of the 28 T cell receptor beta chains below, sequenced in a study of preoperative IRX-2 immunotherapy in early breast cancer. Documented treatment: preoperative locoregional IRX-2 cytokine immunotherapy. The assay was immunoSEQ multiplex PCR, and TCRdb's table has in-frame clones only and misses some. This sample has fewer than 40,000 clones, with approximately 89% found just once. The sample was tumor tissue, taken after IRX-2 immunotherapy. These TCRs come from a human donor with breast cancer.

The rearrangement links TRBV6-8 to TRBJ2-6, with 8 bases fitting TRBD1. Germline V gives CDR1 MNHGY, CDR2 SAAAGT. V was clipped by 1 base and J by 2 bases; unmatched bases: 4. The CDR3 extends over 17 amino acids. The CDR3 region has the DNA TGTGCCAGCAGTTACTGGACAGGGAGGACTGGGGCCAACGTCCTGACTTTC. It codes for CASSYWTGRTGANVLTF.

The genes are TRBV5-1 and TRBJ2-1; 7 bases agree with TRBD1. The J segment lost 4 bases and the V segment lost 2 bases, leaving 3 bases of the junction unmatched. This CDR3 has 14 residues. In germline, CDR1 is SGHRS, CDR2 YFSETQ. The CDR3 DNA reads as TGCGCCAGCAGCTTCGACAGGGAATACAATGAGCAGTTCTTC. Amino acids: CASSFDREYNEQFF.

This chain connects TRBV19 to TRBJ2-3; D ambiguous. V was shortened by 5 bases and J by 5 bases, with 11 bases between the two germline ends. This CDR3 is built from 13 residues. Germline CDR1 is LNHDA and CDR2 is SQIVND (reference sequence). The CDR3 sequence is CASSPHSVDTQYF. The CDR3 nucleotides are TGTGCCAGTAGTCCCCACAGTGTAGATACGCAGTATTTT.

This clone was picked up a small number of times. This chain uses TRBV11-3 with TRBJ2-2, with a possible D match to TRBD2 (5 bases). V dropped 8 bases and J dropped 1 base, with 11 bases sitting between them. The CDR3 consists of 14 residues. Germline CDR1 is SGHNT and CDR2 is YENEEA. The CDR3 is CASGSTVNTGELFF. The CDR3 coding sequence is TGTGCCAGCGGGAGTACAGTGAACACCGGGGAGCTGTTTTTT.

This clone came up once. The V and J genes are TRBV5-1 and TRBJ2-6; possibly TRBD1 for D (6 bases). Germline V gene sequence: CDR1 SGHRS, CDR2 YFSETQ. The V end was cut by 0 bases, the J end by 0 bases, with 10 bases between. The CDR3 is made up of 17 amino acids. The CDR3 DNA sequence: TGCGCCAGCAGCTTGGTGTTAGGGGGCTCTGGGGCCAACGTCCTGACTTTC. Amino acid sequence: CASSLVLGGSGANVLTF.

This chain links TRBV19 with TRBJ1-5, with D uncertain. Germline V lookup: CDR1 LNHDA, CDR2 SQIVND (reference sequence). The CDR3 covers 14 residues. V was shortened by 7 bases and J by 2 bases, with 12 bases between the two germline ends. CDR3 sequence (DNA): TGTGCCAGTAAGGCTCAGTCGGGCAATCAGCCCCAGCATTTT. It yields the protein CASKAQSGNQPQHF.

The V gene is TRBV11-3, the J gene TRBJ2-3, with 9 nucleotides matching TRBD2. With V trimmed by 2 bases and J by 2 bases, 5 bases remained unmatched. Germline V gene sequence: CDR1 SGHNT, CDR2 YENEEA. The CDR3 has 16 amino acids. The CDR3 is CASSLRSSGITDTQYF. CDR3 DNA sequence: TGTGCCAGCAGCTTAAGGTCTAGCGGGATCACAGATACGCAGTATTTT.

This clone was recorded a few times. The genes are TRBV28 and TRBJ1-4; no reliable D call. The length of the CDR3 is 12 residues. Germline V gives CDR1 MDHEN, CDR2 SYDVKM. With 7 bases removed from V and 7 bases from J, the gap between germline ends came to 10 bases. The CDR3 is CASTFRREKLFF. The CDR3, as DNA: TGTGCCAGCACCTTCCGCCGTGAAAAACTGTTTTTT.

This rearrangement joins TRBV6-8 to TRBJ1-1; D possibly corresponds to TRBD1 (5 bases). The V gene lost 2 bases and the J gene lost 5 bases, with 9 bases spanning the gap. Germline lookup yields CDR1 MNHGY and CDR2 SAAAGT. CDR3 size: 13 residues. CDR3 sequence: CASSYRGRTEAFF. CDR3 DNA sequence: TGTGCCAGCAGTTACAGGGGTCGGACTGAAGCTTTCTTT.

The V gene is TRBV7-1, the J gene TRBJ2-1; 7 bases line up with TRBD2. TRBV7-1 belongs to the ORF category, with a function that is uncertain. The V gene end was trimmed by 2 bases and the J gene end by 10 bases; junction bases not matched to a gene: 5. The CDR3 is 13 amino acids. Written as DNA, the CDR3 is TGTGCCAGCAGCTCACGACTAGCCTGGGAGCAGTTCTTC. Its translation is CASSSRLAWEQFF.

This chain uses TRBV6-8 with TRBJ2-2, with a possible D match to TRBD2 (6 bases). The length of the CDR3 is 18 residues. Trimming pared 8 bases from V and 4 bases from J, leaving 26 bases between. Germline V gene lookup returns CDR1 MNHGY and CDR2 SAAAGT. Written as DNA, the CDR3 is TGTGCCAGCTATCCTTCCTTGGGGACTTCGGGATCCACCGGGGAGCTGTTTTTT. Translating gives CASYPSLGTSGSTGELFF.

The chain combines TRBV11-3 with TRBJ1-2; no reliable D call. The germline V gene encodes CDR1 SGHNT and CDR2 YENEEA. V gave up 2 bases and J gave up 0 bases, with 10 bases separating them. The length of the CDR3 is 15 residues. The DNA for the CDR3 is TGTGCCAGCAGCTTAAGGTCGGCAGCTAACTATGGCTACACCTTC. It specifies CASSLRSAANYGYTF.

The V gene is TRBV28, the J gene TRBJ1-1; a weak D match, TRBD1 (5 bases). V was clipped by 5 bases and J by 5 bases, with 15 bases between them. Germline V gene data show CDR1 as MDHEN and CDR2 as SYDVKM. The CDR3 covers 14 residues. In DNA form, the CDR3 reads TGTGCCAGCAGTCCCTGGGTCCAGGGAACTGAAGCTTTCTTT. Amino acids: CASSPWVQGTEAFF.

The chain links TRBV7-1 to TRBJ1-5; 10 bases line up with TRBD1. TRBV7-1 is an ORF, with its function uncertain. Losses at the gene ends were 4 bases for V and 5 bases for J; bases not matched to a gene: 8. The CDR3 covers 16 residues. The CDR3 reads CASSLAGTGVHQPQHF. The CDR3, as DNA: TGTGCCAGCAGCTTAGCCGGGACAGGGGTACATCAGCCCCAGCATTTT.

The chain combines TRBV12-5 with TRBJ1-1; D remains unclear. The V and J ends lost 2 bases and 1 base respectively, with 2 bases between them. Germline assignment: CDR1 LGHNT and CDR2 FRNRAP. CDR3 size: 12 residues. The CDR3 region is CASGLQNTEAFF. CDR3 nucleotides: TGTGCTAGTGGTTTGCAGAACACTGAAGCTTTCTTT.

This chain connects TRBV29-1 to TRBJ1-5; tentative D call: TRBD1 (5 bases). Germline values: CDR1 SQVTM, CDR2 ANQGSEA. The CDR3 consists of 12 residues. Trimming shortened V by 4 bases and J by 4 bases, and 8 bases separated the two germline ends. DNA for the CDR3: TGCAGCGTTGGGGACGGGAATCAGCCCCAGCATTTT. Encoded protein: CSVGDGNQPQHF.

The V gene is TRBV12-5, the J gene TRBJ1-1, with 10 positions matching TRBD1. CDR3 length: 16 amino acids. Germline CDR1 and CDR2: LGHNT and FRNRAP. CDR3 region: CASTPLIWTGGTEAFF. CDR3 sequence (DNA): TGTGCCAGCACCCCATTAATTTGGACAGGGGGCACTGAAGCTTTCTTT.

This chain uses TRBV19 with TRBJ1-4, with D hard to call. From germline, CDR1 is LNHDA and CDR2 SQIVND (reference sequence). V shed 6 bases and J shed 2 bases, with 7 bases lying between them. CDR3 length: 13 amino acids. The CDR3 loop reads CASSVQTNEKLFF. The CDR3 DNA is TGTGCCAGTAGCGTACAGACTAATGAAAAACTGTTTTTT.

This chain connects TRBV7-5 to TRBJ2-5; no DNA check was done on the table's D call, TRBD1. TRBV7-5 is noted as a pseudogene. The CDR3 has 15 amino acids. The CDR3 here is CASSGGQGVLETQYF. For the CDR3, the DNA is TGTGCCAGCAGCGGAGGACAGGGGGTATTGGAGACCCAGTACTTC.

The chain is built from TRBV6-8 and TRBJ2-1; D is perhaps TRBD2 (6 bases). This CDR3 is 14 amino acids long. Germline CDR1 is MNHGY and CDR2 is SAAAGT. Trimming removed 10 bases at V and 3 bases at J, with 16 bases between. The CDR3 loop is CAIAGTGDYNEQFF. The CDR3 nucleotides are TGTGCCATAGCCGGGACTGGAGACTACAATGAGCAGTTCTTC.

The rearrangement uses TRBV23-1 and TRBJ2-7; D possibly corresponds to TRBD1 (6 bases). TRBV23-1 is known as an ORF, though its function is uncertain. V lost 6 bases, J lost 6 bases, and 15 bases lay in between. This CDR3 is built from 13 residues. The CDR3 spells CASSRATGSEQYF. The DNA for the CDR3 is TGCGCCAGCAGCCGAGCCACAGGGTCCGAGCAGTACTTC.

V is TRBV6-8 and J is TRBJ1-4; D unresolved. V lost 2 bases and J 0 bases, leaving 16 bases between the germline ends. CDR1 is MNHGY, CDR2 SAAAGT, per germline. This CDR3 comprises 18 residues. CDR3 sequence: CASSYASQKSATNEKLFF. The CDR3 nucleotides are TGTGCCAGCAGTTACGCCTCCCAGAAGAGTGCAACTAATGAAAAACTGTTTTTT.

The genes are TRBV19 and TRBJ2-7; D may be TRBD1 (5 bases). In germline, CDR1 is LNHDA, CDR2 SQIVND (reference sequence). CDR3 length equals 13 residues. V lost 3 bases, J lost 4 bases, and 10 bases lay in between. The CDR3 nucleotides read TGTGCCAGTAGTATGGACATAGAGTACGAGCAGTACTTC. As protein: CASSMDIEYEQYF.

The chain carries TRBV5-1 and TRBJ2-7, with 9 nucleotides matching TRBD1. The CDR3 is 16 amino acids. V dropped 2 bases and J dropped 5; count of bases not matched to a gene: 11. CDR1 and CDR2 (germline): SGHRS, YFSETQ. The CDR3 here is CASSLSPGQGSHEQYV. In DNA, the CDR3 is TGCGCCAGCAGCTTAAGCCCAGGACAGGGGAGTCACGAGCAGTACGTC.

The genes are TRBV6-8 and TRBJ2-5, with 10 bases fitting TRBD1. Per the germline V gene, CDR1 is MNHGY and CDR2 is SAAAGT. Losses at the gene ends were 5 bases for V and 2 bases for J; bases not matched to a gene: 5. The CDR3 spans 15 residues. CDR3 residues: CASSRPGQGQETQYF. The CDR3 region has the DNA TGTGCCAGCAGTCGGCCGGGACAGGGGCAAGAGACCCAGTACTTC.

The rearrangement uses TRBV10-2 and TRBJ1-4, with 8 positions matching TRBD1. V shed 8 bases, J shed 8 bases, and the junction held 7 bases outside the gene matches. CDR3 length equals 13 residues. Germline assignment: CDR1 WSHSY and CDR2 SAAADI. CDR3 in DNA: TGCGCCAGCCGAGGACAGGGCCGAGAAAAACTGTTTTTT. Residues: CASRGQGREKLFF.

This chain links TRBV6-8 with TRBJ1-2, with D perhaps TRBD1 (6 bases). CDR1 is MNHGY, CDR2 SAAAGT, per germline. This CDR3 comprises 13 residues. V was pared by 10 bases and J by 5 bases, with 17 bases between. CDR3 DNA sequence: TGTGCCATCAGCCCCGGGACACGGTATGGCTACACCTTC. It translates to CAISPGTRYGYTF.

CDR3 loop: CASSQSRTGVNQPQHF. The CDR3 nucleotides read TGTGCCAGCAGCCAATCGAGGACAGGGGTAAATCAGCCCCAGCATTTT. V is TRBV16 and J is TRBJ1-5; TRBD1 matches at 9 bases. Per the germline V gene, CDR1 is KGHSY and CDR2 is FQNENV. The CDR3 is 16 amino acids. With V trimmed by 0 bases and J by 4 bases, 4 bases remained unmatched.